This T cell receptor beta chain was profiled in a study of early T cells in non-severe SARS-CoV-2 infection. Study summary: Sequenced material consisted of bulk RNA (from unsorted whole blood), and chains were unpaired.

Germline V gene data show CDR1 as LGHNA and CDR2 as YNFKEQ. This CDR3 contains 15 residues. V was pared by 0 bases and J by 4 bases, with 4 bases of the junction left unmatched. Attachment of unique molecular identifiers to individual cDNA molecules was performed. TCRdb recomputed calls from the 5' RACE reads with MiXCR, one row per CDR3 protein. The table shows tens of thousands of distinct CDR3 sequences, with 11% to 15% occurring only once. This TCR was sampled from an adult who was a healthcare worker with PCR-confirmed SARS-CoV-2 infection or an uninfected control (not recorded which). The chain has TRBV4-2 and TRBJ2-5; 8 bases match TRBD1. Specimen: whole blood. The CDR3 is CASSQESQGGETQYF. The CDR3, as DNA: TGTGCCAGCAGCCAAGAGTCACAGGGGGGAGAGACCCAGTACTTC.